This TCR beta chain was captured by sequencing in a study of beta chain features in type 1 diabetes. Study as a whole: Regarding age, gender and cell yields, patients proved similar to healthy donors. Notes on the study in general: These data did not resolve whether HLA type affects TCRB rearrangement. Moderate but significant shortening of TCRB CDR3s was recorded in all four CD4+ subsets from Type 1 diabetes patients.

V dropped 3 bases and J dropped 2 bases, with 12 bases sitting between them. Germline-derived CDR1 and CDR2 are SQVTM and ANQGSEA. The CDR3 is 14 amino acids. Blood was drawn once from each donor into heparinised tubes. The draws averaged about 110 mL. Details on this clone: Its specificity is not known.

The study reverse transcribed the entire isolated RNA, so it sequenced expressed TCRB transcripts. Clones were sequenced by immunoSEQ multiplex PCR, and TCRdb holds only the in-frame ones, with some missing. The table lists 600,000 to 700,000 clones, about an eighth of them singletons, with 0.022% in the top ten. The V call is TRBV29-1, the J call TRBJ2-3; TRBD1 or TRBD2 may be the D gene (5 bases each). The material sequenced was naive CD4+ T cells from blood. The sequence came from a young man with type 1 diabetes. The CDR3 here is CSVDEQGVTDTQYF. CDR3 sequence (DNA): TGCAGCGTTGACGAGCAGGGAGTCACAGATACGCAGTATTTT.